This T cell receptor (beta chain) stems from a study of blood T cell repertoires in COVID-19. On the study more broadly: The United States, Italy and Spain provided the acute and convalescent COVID-19 samples. PBMCs, B-cell-depleted T cells, or T cells provided the cDNA or gDNA that made up the material.

This CDR3 region has 15 residues. V was clipped by 7 bases and J by 4 bases, with 17 bases between them. CDR1 MNHEY and CDR2 SVGAGI come from the germline V gene. How the authors handled the data: Scientists estimated how many nucleated cells there were by amplifying reference gene primers. TCRdb's copy holds only in-frame clones and misses some; the assay was immunoSEQ multiplex PCR. Clone size and V and J calls were adopted from that table, with D and trimming inferred from the DNA. Of about 190,000 clones listed, approximately 86% are singletons. The sequence was collected from an older man with active or convalescent COVID-19. V is TRBV6-5 and J is TRBJ1-3, with a weak D call TRBD1 (5 bases). The sequenced sample was peripheral blood. CDR3: CASTQRPGSGNTIYF. The CDR3 DNA reads as TGTGCCAGCACCCAACGTCCAGGGTCAGGAAACACCATATATTTT.